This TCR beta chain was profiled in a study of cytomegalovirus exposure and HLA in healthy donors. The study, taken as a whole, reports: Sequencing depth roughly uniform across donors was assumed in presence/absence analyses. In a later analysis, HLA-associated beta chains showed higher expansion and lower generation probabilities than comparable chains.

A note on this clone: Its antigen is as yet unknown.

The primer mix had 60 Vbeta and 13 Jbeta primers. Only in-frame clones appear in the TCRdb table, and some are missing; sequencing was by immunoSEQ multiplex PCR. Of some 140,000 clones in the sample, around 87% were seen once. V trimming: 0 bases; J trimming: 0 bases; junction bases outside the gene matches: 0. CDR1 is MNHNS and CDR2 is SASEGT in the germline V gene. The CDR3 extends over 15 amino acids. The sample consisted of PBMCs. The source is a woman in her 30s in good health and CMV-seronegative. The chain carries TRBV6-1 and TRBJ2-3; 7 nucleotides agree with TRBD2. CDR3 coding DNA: TGTGCCAGCAGTGAAGCTAGCGGGAGCACAGATACGCAGTATTTT. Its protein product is CASSEASGSTDTQYF.